These 13 T cell receptor beta chains were all obtained from the same sample, sequenced in a study of T cell responses to AZD1222 COVID-19 vaccine. Sequencing was performed with immunoSEQ multiplex PCR; in TCRdb, only in-frame clones are kept and a portion is missing. The table lists 28,000 or so clones, about 88% of them singletons. This material consisted of peripheral blood, taken 28 days after the second AZD1222 dose. These receptors all come from an adult who received the AZD1222 COVID-19 vaccine.

The V gene is TRBV12-5, the J gene TRBJ1-2; tentative D call: TRBD1 (5 bases). V gave up 11 bases and J gave up 6 bases, with 13 bases separating them. From germline, CDR1 is LGHNT and CDR2 FRNRAP. CDR3 length: 11 amino acids. CDR3: CAERAGNGYTF. The CDR3 coding sequence is TGTGCTGAGCGGGCAGGGAATGGCTACACCTTC.

This rearrangement joins TRBV6-5 to TRBJ1-1; a possible D gene is TRBD1 (6 bases). The CDR3 has 13 amino acids. Looked up from germline, CDR1 is MNHEY and CDR2 is SVGAGI. Deletions cut 7 bases from V and 6 bases from J, with 15 bases between. The CDR3 is CASKSQGGAEAFF. As DNA, the CDR3 is TGTGCCAGCAAATCACAGGGAGGGGCTGAAGCTTTCTTT.

The J gene is TRBJ1-2, the V gene TRBV7-2, with D maybe TRBD1 (6 bases). The CDR3 is 16 residues long. Germline lookup yields CDR1 SGHTA and CDR2 FQGNSA. The V and J ends lost 1 base and 5 bases respectively, with 17 bases between them. The CDR3 sequence is CASSLGSTGSSYGYTF. In nucleotides, the CDR3 is TGTGCCAGCAGCTTAGGGAGCACAGGGTCCTCTTATGGCTACACCTTC.

The rearrangement links TRBV5-5 to TRBJ1-1; TRBD1 might be the D (5 bases). Germline CDR1 SGHKS, CDR2 YYEKEE (reference sequence). Between the trimmed V and J ends, which lost 0 bases and 0 bases, there was a span of 9 bases. The length of the CDR3 is 15 residues. The CDR3 loop reads CASSLAATVNTEAFF. The CDR3 coding sequence is TGTGCCAGCAGCTTGGCCGCGACAGTGAACACTGAAGCTTTCTTT. The whole variable domain, filled in from reference TRBV5-5 and TRBJ1-1, reads DAGVTQSPTHLIKTRGQQVTLRCSPISGHKSVSWYQQVLGQGPQFIFQYYEKEERGRGNFPDRFSARQFPNYSSELNVNALLLGDSALYLCASSLAATVNTEAFFGQGTRLTVV.

J is TRBJ1-1 and V is TRBV28; possibly TRBD1 for D (6 bases). This CDR3 has 14 amino acids. V was clipped by 8 bases and J by 4 bases, with 17 bases between them. Germline V lookup: CDR1 MDHEN, CDR2 SYDVKM. This CDR3 is CASFRGGGSTEAFF. For the CDR3, the DNA is TGTGCCAGCTTTCGTGGGGGCGGGAGCACTGAAGCTTTCTTT.

This clone was recorded once. The J gene is TRBJ2-5, the V gene TRBV5-4, with D unresolved. CDR3 size: 12 residues. Germline V gene lookup returns CDR1 SGHNT and CDR2 YYREEE (reference sequence). V gave up 4 bases and J gave up 5 bases, with 9 bases separating them. In nucleotides, the CDR3 is TGTGCCAGCAGCCCGGTGGAGGAGACCCAGTACTTC. It yields the protein CASSPVEETQYF.

This clone was detected a few times. The gene calls are TRBV5-5 and TRBJ1-4, with TRBD1 matching 8 bases. The length of the CDR3 is 15 residues. V was pared by 2 bases and J by 1 base, with 1 base of the junction left unmatched. Per the germline V gene, CDR1 is SGHKS and CDR2 is YYEKEE (reference sequence). CDR3 in DNA: TGTGCCAGCAGCTTAGGACAGGGAACTAATGAAAAACTGTTTTTT. It specifies CASSLGQGTNEKLFF.

This clone has just one count. V usage is TRBV11-1 and J usage is TRBJ2-1, with TRBD2 matching 8 bases. The V gene's germline CDR1 is SGHAT and CDR2 FQDESV (reference sequence). This CDR3 is 17 amino acids long. V was pared by 0 bases and J by 0 bases, with 4 bases of the junction left unmatched. The CDR3: CASSLASGGLSYNEQFF. The CDR3 coding sequence is TGTGCCAGCAGCTTAGCGAGCGGGGGTCTCTCCTACAATGAGCAGTTCTTC.

The chain has TRBV11-2 and TRBJ2-1; 9 bases match TRBD2. The CDR3 has 15 amino acids. The V gene end was trimmed by 4 bases and the J gene end by 7 bases; junction bases not matched to a gene: 8. Germline V gives CDR1 SGHAT, CDR2 FQNNGV. The CDR3 sequence is CASSYRGGAGNEQFF. CDR3 coding DNA: TGTGCCAGCAGCTACCGCGGGGGGGCCGGAAATGAGCAGTTCTTC.

J is TRBJ2-6 and V is TRBV7-2; D not resolved. The V end was cut by 1 base, the J end by 0 bases, with 13 bases between. CDR1 is SGHTA, CDR2 FQGNSA, per germline. This CDR3 comprises 18 residues. CDR3 bases: TGTGCCAGCAGCTTAGGCTACGGAACTCTCTCTGGGGCCAACGTCCTGACTTTC. This gives the protein CASSLGYGTLSGANVLTF.

The CDR3 DNA reads TGTGCCAGCAGCGCCTCGGGAGCCGGGACAGGGAAATCGAATTCACCCCTCCACTTT. It yields the protein CASSASGAGTGKSNSPLHF. The chain links TRBV9 to TRBJ1-6; TRBD1 matches at 9 bases. J gave up 7 bases and V 3 bases, and 17 bases lay outside the gene matches. The CDR3 runs 19 residues. Germline V gene sequence: CDR1 SGDLS, CDR2 YYNGEE. The whole variable domain, filled in from reference TRBV9 and TRBJ1-6, reads DSGVTQTPKHLITATGQRVTLRCSPRSGDLSVYWYQQSLDQGLQFLIQYYNGEERAKGNILERFSAQQFPDLHSELNLSSLELGDSALYFCASSASGAGTGKSNSPLHFGNGTRLTVT.

This sequence joins TRBV15 and TRBJ1-5; D is unresolved. The CDR3 length is 15 residues. V was cut by 0 bases and J by 7 bases, with 13 bases left in between. Germline-derived CDR1 and CDR2 are LNHNV and YYDKDF (reference sequence). The CDR3 DNA is TGTGCCACCAGCAGAGAGAGGGTGAGCGGCCAGCCCCAGCATTTT. It codes for CATSRERVSGQPQHF.

This chain's CDR3 is CASSPRQVVTYEQYF. The CDR3 bases are TGTGCCAGCTCACCCAGACAGGTAGTGACCTACGAGCAGTACTTC. This chain connects TRBV18 to TRBJ2-7; D may be TRBD1 (6 bases). V was clipped by 3 bases and J by 2 bases, with 14 bases between them. The CDR3 is made up of 15 amino acids. Germline V gives CDR1 KGHSH, CDR2 LQKENI. Based on the CDR3 plus reference TRBV18 and TRBJ2-7, the full variable domain is NAGVMQNPRHLVRRRGQEARLRCSPMKGHSHVYWYRQLPEEGLKFMVYLQKENIIDESGMPKERFSAEFPKEGPSILRIQQVVRGDSAAYFCASSPRQVVTYEQYFGPGTRLTVT.